This T cell receptor (beta chain) was sequenced in a study of blood T cell repertoires in COVID-19. Sequenced by immunoSEQ multiplex PCR; TCRdb stores in-frame clones only, minus some. The sample holds hundreds of thousands of clones, roughly 90% seen once. Participants' reported clinical history set cohort assignment. The CDR3 has 12 amino acids. V was shortened by 10 bases and J by 1 base, with 10 bases between the two germline ends. The germline V gene encodes CDR1 MNHEY and CDR2 SVGAGI. The chain recombines TRBV6-5 with TRBJ2-5, with unresolved D. The sample taken for sequencing was PBMCs or T cells enriched from blood (not recorded which). The receptor was derived from a woman aged 40-49 years who had recovered from COVID-19. The CDR3 loop reads CATEAFQETQYF. The CDR3 DNA sequence: TGTGCCACCGAGGCGTTCCAAGAGACCCAGTACTTC.